This T cell receptor (beta chain) appears in the sequencing data of a study of blood T cell repertoires in COVID-19. Overall study: T cells, B-cell-depleted T cells, or PBMCs supplied cDNA or gDNA.

Germline V gene lookup returns CDR1 SGHRS and CDR2 YFSETQ. The V gene lost 2 bases and the J gene lost 3 bases, with 9 bases spanning the gap. This CDR3 comprises 14 residues. Profiling relied on immunoSEQ multiplex PCR, and the TCRdb table lists in-frame clones only, not all of them. Of 240,000 or so clones in the sample, roughly 90% were seen once. Material: peripheral blood. The chain recombines TRBV5-1 with TRBJ2-1; a weak D match, TRBD2 (5 bases). This TCR was sampled from a man in his fifties or sixties who had recovered from COVID-19. The CDR3 DNA reads as TGCGCCAGCAGCTTCGGTAGCGTCTACAATGAGCAGTTCTTC. Its protein product is CASSFGSVYNEQFF.